Below are 25 T cell receptor beta chains sequenced from a single sample in a study of beta chain features in type 1 diabetes. Findings and caveats of the study: Shorter TCRB CDR3s, moderately but significantly so, marked every one of the four CD4+ subsets in Type 1 diabetes patients.

Which antigens these TCRs recognize remains unknown. Reverse transcribing all isolated RNA meant expressed TCRB transcripts were sequenced. The data were produced by immunoSEQ multiplex PCR, yet TCRdb's version contains in-frame clones alone and is incomplete. This sample has a few hundred thousand clones, with roughly 14% found just once. Sample: naive CD4+ T cells from blood. Receptor source: a man aged 25-40 years with type 1 diabetes.

This clone occurred a few times. It is unclear where the CDR3 begins or ends on the DNA, so no DNA is shown, and the CDR3 is as TCRdb lists it. The chain uses TRBV21-1 and TRBJ1-5. TRBV21-1 is a documented pseudogene. Inclusive of both ends, the CDR3 amounts to 19 amino acids. CDR3 residues: CASSKALSNVGGGNQPQHF.

Only a few counts were recorded for this clone. This chain joins TRBV30 and TRBJ1-1; 8 nucleotides align to TRBD1. CDR1 and CDR2 from the germline V gene are GTSNPN and SVGIG (reference sequence). With 1 base clipped from V and 5 bases from J, the junction kept 9 bases outside the gene matches. The CDR3 contains 15 residues. This CDR3 is CAWSDRGQGETEAFF. The CDR3 DNA follows: TGTGCCTGGAGTGACCGAGGACAGGGTGAGACTGAAGCTTTCTTT.

This sequence joins TRBV6-5 and TRBJ2-7; 10 bases line up with TRBD2. The V and J ends lost 0 bases and 5 bases, in that order; junction bases with no gene match: 7. This CDR3 contains 16 residues. Germline assignment: CDR1 MNHEY and CDR2 SVGAGI. The DNA for the CDR3 is TGTGCCAGCAGTTACTCAGGCCTAGCGGGAGCCCACGAGCAGTACTTC. Its translation: CASSYSGLAGAHEQYF.

In its sample, this clone was seen a few times. The J gene is TRBJ2-7, the V gene TRBV27; weak D call: TRBD1 (5 bases). CDR1 MNHEY and CDR2 SMNVEV come from the germline V gene (reference sequence). The CDR3 runs to 13 residues. With 5 bases removed from V and 4 bases from J, the gap between germline ends came to 12 bases. CDR3 residues: CASSPQGQYEQYF. The CDR3 nucleotides read TGTGCCAGCAGTCCCCAGGGTCAATACGAGCAGTACTTC.

There are a few counts of this clone. The sample has other DNA sequences that encode this CDR3 too. The chain couples TRBV11-2 to TRBJ2-5, with D tentatively TRBD1 (5 bases). This CDR3 comprises 13 residues. Trimming took 3 bases from V and 1 from J, leaving 6 bases between them. From germline, CDR1 is SGHAT and CDR2 FQNNGV. CDR3 sequence reads: CASSFDSQETQYF. CDR3 sequence (DNA): TGTGCCAGCAGCTTTGACAGCCAAGAGACCCAGTACTTC.

This clone was picked up a small number of times. The CDR3: CASSQDLVKNTEAFF. The CDR3 coding sequence is TGTGCCAGCAGCCAAGATCTTGTTAAGAACACTGAAGCTTTCTTT. The V call is TRBV4-2, the J call TRBJ1-1; D uncertain. Per germline, CDR1 LGHNA and CDR2 YNFKEQ. V was pared by 0 bases and J by 1 base, with 9 bases between. The CDR3 is 15 residues long.

V usage is TRBV2 and J usage is TRBJ1-1, with TRBD1 matching 10 bases. In germline, CDR1 is SNHLY, CDR2 FYNNEI. The CDR3 loop spans 16 amino acids. V dropped 4 bases and J dropped 1; count of bases not matched to a gene: 6. The CDR3 spells CASSGDRGQGNTEAFF. The DNA for the CDR3 is TGTGCCAGCAGTGGAGACAGGGGGCAGGGGAACACTGAAGCTTTCTTT.

The V gene is TRBV4-1, the J gene TRBJ1-5, with 7 bases matching TRBD1. CDR3 length: 18 residues. V gave up 1 base and J gave up 0 bases; unmatched junction bases: 9. Germline V CDR1 and CDR2: MGHRA, YSYEKL. The CDR3 is CASSQAYDRDLSNQPQHF. CDR3 nucleotide sequence: TGCGCCAGCAGCCAAGCGTATGACAGGGATCTTAGCAATCAGCCCCAGCATTTT.

This clone appeared a few times. This chain connects TRBV27 to TRBJ1-2; tentatively, D is TRBD1 (6 bases). CDR3 length equals 14 residues. Per the germline V gene, CDR1 is MNHEY and CDR2 is SMNVEV (reference sequence). V dropped 5 bases and J dropped 0 bases, with 10 bases sitting between them. The CDR3 DNA follows: TGTGCCAGCAGTCGGACAGCTTCTAACTATGGCTACACCTTC. Translation gives CASSRTASNYGYTF.

This clone came up a few times. The rearrangement links TRBV19 to TRBJ1-5; no firm D call. V was clipped by 5 bases and J by 6 bases, with 20 bases between them. Germline assignment: CDR1 LNHDA and CDR2 SQIVND (reference sequence). The CDR3 spans 16 residues. The CDR3 DNA sequence: TGTGCCAGTAGTCCACCGGGTCCCGCAATGGGTCAGCCCCAGCATTTT. Its protein product is CASSPPGPAMGQPQHF.

The V and J genes are TRBV6-5 and TRBJ2-3, with 7 bases lining up with TRBD1. Germline V CDR1 and CDR2: MNHEY, SVGAGI. V lost 4 bases to trimming and J lost 4 bases; unmatched junction nucleotides: 8. This CDR3 is 15 amino acids long. DNA for the CDR3: TGTGCCAGCAGTTCTGGACAGGTCCAGGCAGATACGCAGTATTTT. It yields the protein CASSSGQVQADTQYF.

This clone occurred a few times. V and J are TRBV28 and TRBJ1-1, with D unresolved. The V and J ends lost 7 bases and 2 bases respectively, with 5 bases between them. CDR3 length equals 11 residues. Germline CDR1 and CDR2: MDHEN and SYDVKM. In nucleotides, the CDR3 is TGTGCCAGCATAACTAACACTGAAGCTTTCTTT. Translation gives CASITNTEAFF.

This rearrangement joins TRBV7-8 to TRBJ1-1; unclear D gene. This CDR3 region has 13 residues. The germline V gene encodes CDR1 SGHVS and CDR2 FQNEAQ. V lost 5 bases to trimming and J lost 11 bases, with 18 bases between them. Written as DNA, the CDR3 is TGTGCCAGCAGCCCTAGGTGGAGCCTTGGGGCTTTCTTT. It specifies CASSPRWSLGAFF.

The chain recombines TRBV18 with TRBJ1-5; TRBD1 might be the D (5 bases). The CDR3 is made up of 14 amino acids. Germline V gene lookup returns CDR1 KGHSH and CDR2 LQKENI. Deletions cut 2 bases from V and 4 bases from J, with 9 bases between. DNA of the CDR3: TGTGCCAGCTCACCAGGGGCAGATAATCAGCCCCAGCATTTT. It encodes CASSPGADNQPQHF.

The CDR3 spells CASSLLAGVSTDTQYF. The DNA for the CDR3 is TGTGCCAGCAGCCTTCTAGCGGGGGTGAGCACAGATACGCAGTATTTT. This chain connects TRBV4-2 to TRBJ2-3, with 10 bases identical to TRBD2. CDR3 size: 16 residues. V lost 4 bases to trimming and J lost 0 bases; unmatched junction nucleotides: 4. Germline CDR1 LGHNA, CDR2 YNFKEQ.

In this sample, this clone turned up a few times. The chain couples TRBV5-1 to TRBJ2-5, with 12 bases that match TRBD2. The CDR3 covers 15 residues. Germline CDR1 and CDR2: SGHRS and YFSETQ. The V and J ends lost 1 base and 6 bases, in that order; junction bases with no gene match: 4. CDR3 region: CASSLLAGGPQTQYF. DNA of the CDR3: TGCGCCAGCAGCTTGCTAGCGGGGGGGCCGCAGACCCAGTACTTC. Full variable domain (remainder filled in from reference TRBV5-1 and TRBJ2-5): KAGVTQTPRYLIKTRGQQVTLSCSPISGHRSVSWYQQTPGQGLQFLFEYFSETQRNKGNFPGRFSGRQFSNSRSEMNVSTLELGDSALYLCASSLLAGGPQTQYFGPGTRLLVL.

This chain uses TRBV29-1 with TRBJ1-2, with unresolved D. The CDR3 covers 12 residues. Trimming shortened V by 2 bases and J by 0 bases, and 4 bases separated the two germline ends. From germline, CDR1 is SQVTM and CDR2 ANQGSEA. This chain's CDR3 is CSVERANYGYTF. In DNA, the CDR3 is TGCAGCGTTGAAAGAGCTAACTATGGCTACACCTTC.

This clone came up a few times. The gene calls are TRBV19 and TRBJ1-3; D is unresolved. The CDR3 length is 15 residues. The germline gives CDR1 LNHDA, CDR2 SQIVND (reference sequence). Trimming removed 7 bases from V and 0 bases from J, with 13 bases in between. The CDR3 is CASTIVKSSGNTIYF. In DNA, the CDR3 is TGTGCCAGTACCATCGTAAAGAGCTCTGGAAACACCATATATTTT. Looking up the rest from reference TRBV19 and TRBJ1-3 gives the full variable domain: DGGITQSPKYLFRKEGQNVTLSCEQNLNHDAMYWYRQDPGQGLRLIYYSQIVNDFQKGDIAEGYSVSREKKESFPLTVTSAQKNPTAFYLCASTIVKSSGNTIYFGEGSWLTVV.

This clone was counted only a few times. J is TRBJ2-7 and V is TRBV5-6; 7 nucleotides line up with TRBD2. Trimming at V came to 7 bases and at J to 6 bases, leaving 13 bases not matched to a gene. The germline V gene encodes CDR1 SGHDT and CDR2 YYEEEE. The CDR3 length is 14 residues. The CDR3 loop reads CASRRWGGLAEQYF. CDR3 DNA: TGTGCCAGCCGCCGCTGGGGGGGACTCGCCGAGCAGTACTTC.

The chain employs TRBV30 and TRBJ2-3; 9 nucleotides agree with TRBD2. CDR3 length equals 12 residues. The ends lost 0 bases at V and 14 bases at J; junction bases unmatched: 6. Germline lookup yields CDR1 GTSNPN and CDR2 SVGIG (reference sequence). The CDR3 DNA reads as TGTGCCTGGAGTGTACGGGGCGGGAGGGTGTATTTT. Its protein product is CAWSVRGGRVYF.

This clone has only one observation. V usage is TRBV9 and J usage is TRBJ2-2; perhaps TRBD2 as D (5 bases). This CDR3 has 15 residues. Trimming pared 4 bases from V and 0 bases from J, leaving 10 bases between. The germline CDR1 and CDR2 sequences are SGDLS and YYNGEE. The CDR3 DNA reads TGTGCCAGCAGCTCACTAGGGTCGAACACCGGGGAGCTGTTTTTT. It yields the protein CASSSLGSNTGELFF.

CDR3 DNA sequence: TGTGCCAGCAGTGAATTGGGGCCCTACGAGCAGTACTTC. This encodes CASSELGPYEQYF. The V and J genes are TRBV2 and TRBJ2-7; possibly TRBD1 for D (5 bases). Germline loops: CDR1 SNHLY, CDR2 FYNNEI. V dropped 2 bases and J dropped 2 bases, with 7 bases sitting between them. This CDR3 is built from 13 residues.

A few counts support this clone. The rearrangement joins TRBV4-1 to TRBJ1-3; D is uncertain. The V and J ends lost 0 bases and 7 bases respectively, with 4 bases between them. Germline loops: CDR1 MGHRA, CDR2 YSYEKL. The CDR3 covers 12 residues. CDR3: CASSQDSNTIYF. DNA for the CDR3: TGCGCCAGCAGCCAAGATTCTAACACCATATATTTT.

This clone has only a few counts. CDR3 region: CASKGASTDTQYF. CDR3 sequence (DNA): TGCGCCAGCAAGGGAGCTAGCACAGATACGCAGTATTTT. The chain joins TRBV10-1 to TRBJ2-3, with D possibly being TRBD2 (5 bases). The CDR3 sequence is 13 residues long. Trimming stripped 7 bases from V and 0 bases from J, with 8 bases between. CDR1 and CDR2 (germline): WNHNN, SYGVQD (reference sequence).

Only a few counts were recorded for this clone. The rearrangement links TRBV4-1 to TRBJ2-3, with TRBD2 matching 9 bases. This CDR3 has 15 residues. With 0 bases clipped from V and 6 bases from J, the junction kept 4 bases outside the gene matches. Germline V gene data show CDR1 as MGHRA and CDR2 as YSYEKL. The CDR3 reads CASSQDGTSRDTQYF. The CDR3 DNA reads as TGCGCCAGCAGCCAAGATGGGACTAGCAGGGATACGCAGTATTTT.